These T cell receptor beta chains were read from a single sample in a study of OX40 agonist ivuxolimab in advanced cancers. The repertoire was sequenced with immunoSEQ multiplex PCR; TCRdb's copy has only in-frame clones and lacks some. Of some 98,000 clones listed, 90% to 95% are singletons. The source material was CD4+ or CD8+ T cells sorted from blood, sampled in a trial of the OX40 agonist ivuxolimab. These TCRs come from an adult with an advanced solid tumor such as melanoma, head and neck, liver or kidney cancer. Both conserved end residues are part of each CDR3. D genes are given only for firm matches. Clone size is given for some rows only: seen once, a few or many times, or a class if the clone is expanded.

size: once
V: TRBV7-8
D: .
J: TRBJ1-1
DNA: TGTGCCAGCAGCTCTGGTATGAACACTGAAGCTTTCTTT
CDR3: CASSSGMNTEAFF

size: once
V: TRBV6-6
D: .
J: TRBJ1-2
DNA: TGTGCCAGCAGTTACTCGATAGACTATGGCTACACCTTC
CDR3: CASSYSIDYGYTF

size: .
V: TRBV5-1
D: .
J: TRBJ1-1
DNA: TGCGCCAGCAGCTTAGTAGCGAACACTGAAGCTTTCTTT
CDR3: CASSLVANTEAFF

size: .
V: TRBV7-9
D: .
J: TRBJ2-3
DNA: TGTGCCAGCAGCTTATCCCTCCTCGATACGCAGTATTTT
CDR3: CASSLSLLDTQYF

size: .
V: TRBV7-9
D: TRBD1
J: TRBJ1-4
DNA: TGTGCCAGCAGTTTAGTGACAGGGACGAATGAAAAACTGTTTTTT
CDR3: CASSLVTGTNEKLFF

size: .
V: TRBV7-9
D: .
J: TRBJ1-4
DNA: TGTGCCAGCAGCTTAGAAGGGACGGTGAATGAAAAACTGTTTTTT
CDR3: CASSLEGTVNEKLFF

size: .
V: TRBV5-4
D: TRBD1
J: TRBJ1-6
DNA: TGTGCCAGCAGCGCAGACCCGACAGGGGGCAATTCACCCCTCCACTTT
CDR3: CASSADPTGGNSPLHF

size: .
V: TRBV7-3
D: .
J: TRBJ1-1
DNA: TGTGCCAGCAGCCCCTCTAGTTCGGAAACTGAAGCTTTCTTT
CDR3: CASSPSSSETEAFF

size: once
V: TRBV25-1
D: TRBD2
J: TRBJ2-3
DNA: TGTGCCAGCAGTATGCTAGCGGGATTTCCAGATACGCAGTATTTT
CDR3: CASSMLAGFPDTQYF

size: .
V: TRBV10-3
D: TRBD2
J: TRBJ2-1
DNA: TGTGCCATCGGGGGAAGCGGGAACTTCTACAATGAGCAGTTCTTC
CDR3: CAIGGSGNFYNEQFF

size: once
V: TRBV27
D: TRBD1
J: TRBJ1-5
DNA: TGTGCCAGCAGCAGGGGGTATAGCAATCAGCCCCAGCATTTT
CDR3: CASSRGYSNQPQHF

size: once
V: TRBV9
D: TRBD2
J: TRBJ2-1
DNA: TGTGCCAGCAGCCCCCGACTAGCGGGGATCGCCTACAATGAGCAGTTCTTC
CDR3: CASSPRLAGIAYNEQFF

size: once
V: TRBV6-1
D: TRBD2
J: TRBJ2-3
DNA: TGTGCCAGCAGCCCACTAGCGGGGGTCACAGATACGCAGTATTTT
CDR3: CASSPLAGVTDTQYF

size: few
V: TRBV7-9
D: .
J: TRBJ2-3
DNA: TGTGCCAGCAGCTACACAGATACGCAGTATTTT
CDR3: CASSYTDTQYF

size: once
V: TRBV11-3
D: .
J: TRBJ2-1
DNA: TGTGCCAGCAGCTTAGGTGGGAGCGAGAATGAGCAGTTCTTC
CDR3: CASSLGGSENEQFF

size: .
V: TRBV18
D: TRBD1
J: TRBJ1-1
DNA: TGTGCCAGCTCACCTCTTCCGACGACAGACAGGGATTTGGCTTTCTTT
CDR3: CASSPLPTTDRDLAFF

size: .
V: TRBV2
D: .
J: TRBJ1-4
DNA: TGTGCCACCAAAAGGGCGGATAATGAAAAACTGTTTTTT
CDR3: CATKRADNEKLFF

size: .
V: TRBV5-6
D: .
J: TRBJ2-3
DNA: TGTGCCAGCAGCTTGATAGCTAGCGAAAGCACAGATACGCAGTATTTT
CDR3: CASSLIASESTDTQYF

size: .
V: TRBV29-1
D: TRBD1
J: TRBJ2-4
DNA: TGCAGCCCGGGACAGGGGGCTGAGGACATTCAGTACTTC
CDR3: CSPGQGAEDIQYF

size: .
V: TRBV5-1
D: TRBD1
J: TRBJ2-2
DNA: TGCGCCAGCAGCTTGGGACAGGGGGACACCGGGGAGCTGTTTTTT
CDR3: CASSLGQGDTGELFF

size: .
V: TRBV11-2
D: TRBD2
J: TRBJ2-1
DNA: TGTGCCAGCAGCCCAAGCACAGTAGCGGGGGGGCAGTTCTTC
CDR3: CASSPSTVAGGQFF

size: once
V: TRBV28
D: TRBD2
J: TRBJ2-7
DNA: TGTGCCAGCAGTTCCCCCCCAGCGGGGGGGGTCTACGAGCAGTACTTC
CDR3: CASSSPPAGGVYEQYF

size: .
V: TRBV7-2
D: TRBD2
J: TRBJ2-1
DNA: TGTGCCAGCAGCTTAGTTACCGGACTAGCGGGAGACTTGTTCTTC
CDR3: CASSLVTGLAGDLFF

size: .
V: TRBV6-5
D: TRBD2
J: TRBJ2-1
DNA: TGTGCCACGCCTGGGACTAGTCTCGTGTATGAGCAGTTCTTC
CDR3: CATPGTSLVYEQFF

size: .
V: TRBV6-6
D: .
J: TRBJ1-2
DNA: TGTGCCAGCAGCCCCGGCGATGGCTACACCTTC
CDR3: CASSPGDGYTF

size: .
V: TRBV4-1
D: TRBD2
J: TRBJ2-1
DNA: TGCGCCAGCAGCCGGGGACTAGCGGACTACAATGAGCAGTTCTTC
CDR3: CASSRGLADYNEQFF

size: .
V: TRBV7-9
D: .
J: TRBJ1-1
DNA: TGTGCCAGCAGCAAGACACCGGGAAAAAACACTGAAGCTTTCTTT
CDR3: CASSKTPGKNTEAFF

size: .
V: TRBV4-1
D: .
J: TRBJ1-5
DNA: TGCGCCAGCAGCCATGTAGTTAAGGCGCAGCCCCAGCATTTT
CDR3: CASSHVVKAQPQHF

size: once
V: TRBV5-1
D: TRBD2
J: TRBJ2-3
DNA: TGCGCCAGCAGCATGGGACTAGCGGGAGGTGCCACAGATACGCAGTATTTT
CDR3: CASSMGLAGGATDTQYF

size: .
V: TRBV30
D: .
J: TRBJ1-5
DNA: TGTGCCTGGAGTCCAGAACACTCTCAGCCCCAGCATTTT
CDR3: CAWSPEHSQPQHF

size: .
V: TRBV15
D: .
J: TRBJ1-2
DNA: TGTGCCACCAGCAGAGGGGGAAGGGACTATGGCTACACCTTC
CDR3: CATSRGGRDYGYTF

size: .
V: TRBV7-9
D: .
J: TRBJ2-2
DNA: TGTGCCAGCATACAGACCGGGGAGCTGTTTTTT
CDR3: CASIQTGELFF

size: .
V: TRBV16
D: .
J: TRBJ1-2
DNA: TGTGCCAGCAGCCAAATATCCGGGGTTAGCGGCTACACCTTC
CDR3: CASSQISGVSGYTF

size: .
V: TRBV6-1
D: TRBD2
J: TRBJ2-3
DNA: TGTGCCAGCAGAGCGGGAGGTACAGATACGCAGTATTTT
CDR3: CASRAGGTDTQYF

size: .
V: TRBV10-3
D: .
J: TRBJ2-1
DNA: TGTGCCATCAGTGAGTCGCTTGAGCAGTTCTTC
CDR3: CAISESLEQFF

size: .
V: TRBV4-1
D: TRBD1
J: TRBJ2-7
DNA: TGCGCCAGCAGCCGAGGGACAGGGGACTCCTACGAGCAGTACTTC
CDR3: CASSRGTGDSYEQYF

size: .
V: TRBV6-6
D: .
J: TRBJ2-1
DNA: TGTGCCAGCAGTTACGGGGTTAGAGCTGTCAATGAGCAGTTCTTC
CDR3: CASSYGVRAVNEQFF

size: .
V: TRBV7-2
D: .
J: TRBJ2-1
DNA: TGTGCCAGCAGCCCCGGGGTAGTCGGCAATGAGCAGTTCTTC
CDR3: CASSPGVVGNEQFF

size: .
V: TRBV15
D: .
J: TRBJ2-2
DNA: TGTGCCACCAGCAGGGAAGTTAGCTCCTATGGGTACACCGGGGAGCTGTTTTTT
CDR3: CATSREVSSYGYTGELFF

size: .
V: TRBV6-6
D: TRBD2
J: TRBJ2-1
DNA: TGTGCCAGCAGTCCCGGGACTATCAACGTCTTC
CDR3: CASSPGTINVF

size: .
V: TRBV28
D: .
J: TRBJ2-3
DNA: TGTGCCAGCAGTTTAGCCAGGGGAAGCACAGATACGCAGTATTTT
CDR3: CASSLARGSTDTQYF

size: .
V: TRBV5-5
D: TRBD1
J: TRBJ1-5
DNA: TGTGCCAGCAGCTTGGGGCTCAGGGACAGGGATAGCAATCAGCCCCAGCATTTT
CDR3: CASSLGLRDRDSNQPQHF

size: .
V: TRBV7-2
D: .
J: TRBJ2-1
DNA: TGTGCCAGCAGCCCCTCGAAGGAAAAGGGCTCCTACAATGAGCAGTTCTTC
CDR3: CASSPSKEKGSYNEQFF

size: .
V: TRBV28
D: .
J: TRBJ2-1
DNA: TGTGCCAGCATCCGACCCCCTCCTTCCTACAATGAGCAGTTCTTC
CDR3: CASIRPPPSYNEQFF

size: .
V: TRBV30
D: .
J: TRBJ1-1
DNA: TGTGCCTGGAGTCGAGCGAACACTGAAGCTTTCTTT
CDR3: CAWSRANTEAFF

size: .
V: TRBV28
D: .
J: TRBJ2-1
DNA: TGTGCCAGCGGGCTGAGTTACAATGAGCAGTTCTTC
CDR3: CASGLSYNEQFF

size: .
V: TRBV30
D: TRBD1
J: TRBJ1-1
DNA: TGTGCCTGGACTCCAATCGGACAGGGAAGGACTGAAGCTTTCTTT
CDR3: CAWTPIGQGRTEAFF

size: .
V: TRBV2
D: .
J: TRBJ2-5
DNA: TGTGCCAGCAGCCCCGATGGGACCCAGTACTTC
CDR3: CASSPDGTQYF

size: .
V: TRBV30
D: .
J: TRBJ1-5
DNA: TGTGCCTGGAGCAGGGTTAGCAATCAGCCCCAGCATTTT
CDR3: CAWSRVSNQPQHF

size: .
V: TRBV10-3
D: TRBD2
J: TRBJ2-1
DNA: TGTGCCATCAGTGAGCGGGGGGATGAGCAGTTCTTC
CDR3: CAISERGDEQFF

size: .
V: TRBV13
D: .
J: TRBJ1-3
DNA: TGTGCCAGCAGCTTAGGACAGGGCTTCTCTGGAAACACCATATATTTT
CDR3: CASSLGQGFSGNTIYF

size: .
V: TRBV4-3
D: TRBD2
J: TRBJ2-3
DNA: TGCGCCAGCAGCCAAGATAGAAGGCCTAGCGGAACAGATACGCAGTATTTT
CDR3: CASSQDRRPSGTDTQYF

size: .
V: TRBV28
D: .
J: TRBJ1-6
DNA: TGTGCCAGCATGGGGGGCCGATCCTATAATTCACCCCTCCACTTT
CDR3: CASMGGRSYNSPLHF

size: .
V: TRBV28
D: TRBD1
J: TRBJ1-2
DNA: TGTGCCAGCAGTCCATGGACAGGGACTTGCACCTTC
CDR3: CASSPWTGTCTF

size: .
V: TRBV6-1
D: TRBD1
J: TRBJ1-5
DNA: TGTGCCACCGCGTACAGGGGGGATCAGCCCCAGCATTTT
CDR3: CATAYRGDQPQHF

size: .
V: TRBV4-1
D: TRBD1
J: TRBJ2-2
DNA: TGCGCCAGCAGCCCCGGAAGGGGGCCGAACACCGGGGAGCTGTTTTTT
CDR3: CASSPGRGPNTGELFF